Listed below are T cell receptor beta chains from one sample, sequenced in a study of blood T cell repertoires in COVID-19. Sequencing was performed with immunoSEQ multiplex PCR; in TCRdb, only in-frame clones are kept and a portion is missing. There are some 350,000 clones in the sample; around 90% occur only once, and around 3.3% lies in the top ten. Source material: peripheral blood. Receptors were obtained from a young woman who had recovered from COVID-19. The CDR3 runs from the conserved cysteine through the conserved F or W. A D gene is named only where the DNA matches it firmly. Only some rows state a clone size, as once, few, many or a class for expanded clones.

clone_size | d_call | j_call | v_call | cdr3_nt | cdr3_aa
. | . | TRBJ2-2 | TRBV11-2 | TGTGCCAGCTCGGTTGCGGGACAGCAGAACACCGGGGAGCTGTTTTTT | CASSVAGQQNTGELFF
. | . | TRBJ1-1 | TRBV7-9 | TGTGCCAGCAGCCAGAAGTGGCAGGGCCAGACTGAAGCTTTCTTT | CASSQKWQGQTEAFF
. | TRBD1 | TRBJ1-2 | TRBV19 | TGTGCCAGTAGTATCGCAGGGGGCACTTCTGGCTACACCTTC | CASSIAGGTSGYTF
. | . | TRBJ1-2 | TRBV7-8 | TGTGCCAGCAGCCCGGGACAACAAAGTATGGGCTACACCTTC | CASSPGQQSMGYTF
. | TRBD1 | TRBJ1-1 | TRBV18 | TGTGCCAGCTCACCGGACAGGGGGCAGGGTGAAGCTTTCTTT | CASSPDRGQGEAFF
. | . | TRBJ1-6 | TRBV7-8 | TGTGCCAGCAGCTTAAGGAGTTGGGGGGTTAATTCACCCCTCCACTTT | CASSLRSWGVNSPLHF
. | TRBD1 | TRBJ1-3 | TRBV7-8 | TGTGCCAGCAGCTTACAGGGGGCGGGAAACACCATATATTTT | CASSLQGAGNTIYF
. | . | TRBJ2-1 | TRBV6-5 | TGTGCCAGCATCCGTAGGACTACCAATGAGCAGTTCTTC | CASIRRTTNEQFF
. | TRBD2 | TRBJ2-2 | TRBV6-2/TRBV6-3 | TGTGCCAGCAGTACTAGCGGGAGGGCTCTGACCGGGGAGCTGTTTTTT | CASSTSGRALTGELFF
. | TRBD2 | TRBJ2-2 | TRBV28 | TGTGCCAGCAGTTTGAGCGGGAGTGGAGCCGGGGAGCTGTTTTTT | CASSLSGSGAGELFF
. | . | TRBJ2-6 | TRBV6-1 | TGTGCCAGCAGTGCCACGGGACATCTGTTCTCTGGGGCCAACGTCCTGACTTTC | CASSATGHLFSGANVLTF
few | TRBD1 | TRBJ1-5 | TRBV19 | TGTGCCAGTAGAGGGACAGGGCGCTCTCATCAGCCCCAGCATTTT | CASRGTGRSHQPQHF
. | . | TRBJ2-6 | TRBV18 | TGTGCCAGCTCACTTGGCAGCTCTGGGGCCAACGTCCTGACTTTC | CASSLGSSGANVLTF
. | . | TRBJ1-2 | TRBV4-3 | TGCGCCAGCAGCCAAGACTTAGCATCCTATGGCTACACCTTC | CASSQDLASYGYTF